This entry describes one T cell receptor (beta chain). There is no known antigen for this receptor. Base qualities are not at hand, and no much larger clone is one base apart. The receptor library was made with the immunoSEQ multiplex PCR assay. Drawn from immuneACCESS, this table holds only the in-frame rearrangements with V and J called that TCRdb kept. Clones are partly lost; checked studies trace under half to an unresolved V gene and leave the rest unexplained. The sample table lists around 72,000 clones, approximately 94% of them with a count of one. Of the sample, approximately 2.1% is held by the ten largest clones. The data originate from a study of T cell changes during pregnancy in multiple sclerosis (dated by TCRdb to between 2018 and 2021). The study in broad terms: The study examined how the T cell repertoire changed over the course of pregnancy in women with multiple sclerosis.

The CDR1 and CDR2 encoded by the germline V gene (reference sequence) are LNHDA and SQIVND. The CDR3 runs 14 residues from the cysteine to the phenylalanine. Of the read, only the CDR3 DNA is kept; its 42 bases are in frame from base 1. V lost 6 bases and J lost 14 bases; the stretch between them is 20 bases long. The TCR comes from a female donor in good health, enrolled as a control in a pregnancy study. The material was peripheral blood, obtained in the second trimester of pregnancy. Recombination connected TRBV19 to TRBJ1-6; the D gene cannot be named for sure. The CDR3 reads CASSPQVSGWSLHF. The nucleotide sequence is TGTGCCAGTAGCCCACAAGTCTCGGGATGGTCCCTCCACTTT.